This entry concerns a single TCR beta chain. The antigen remains unidentified. Profiling relied on immunoSEQ multiplex PCR, and the TCRdb table lists in-frame clones only, not all of them. Of 150,000 to 170,000 clones listed, more than 70% were seen once; the top ten hold approximately 2%. Trimming took 2 bases from V and 8 from J; bases not matched to a gene: 0. The CDR3 loop spans 14 amino acids. Germline V gene lookup returns CDR1 WNHNN and CDR2 SYGVQD (reference sequence). The study drew the donors from its approximately 120-subject validation cohort, separate from the approximately 700-subject first cohort. This entry belongs to a study of cytomegalovirus exposure and HLA in healthy donors. Findings and caveats of the study: Reports credit the classifier with highly specific, highly sensitive diagnosis of cytomegalovirus status. A few of the chains that were CMV-associated were confirmed in vitro to be specific for CMV antigens. That first-cohort TCR clusters tended to co-occur in the approximately 110 validation repertoires was found in a later analysis.

Material: PBMCs. The clonotype comes from a human donor in good health. The rearrangement links TRBV10-1 to TRBJ1-6; 10 bases line up with TRBD1. CDR3 sequence: CASSEGQGDSPLHF. The CDR3 DNA reads as TGCGCCAGCAGTGAGGGACAGGGGGATTCACCCCTCCACTTT.